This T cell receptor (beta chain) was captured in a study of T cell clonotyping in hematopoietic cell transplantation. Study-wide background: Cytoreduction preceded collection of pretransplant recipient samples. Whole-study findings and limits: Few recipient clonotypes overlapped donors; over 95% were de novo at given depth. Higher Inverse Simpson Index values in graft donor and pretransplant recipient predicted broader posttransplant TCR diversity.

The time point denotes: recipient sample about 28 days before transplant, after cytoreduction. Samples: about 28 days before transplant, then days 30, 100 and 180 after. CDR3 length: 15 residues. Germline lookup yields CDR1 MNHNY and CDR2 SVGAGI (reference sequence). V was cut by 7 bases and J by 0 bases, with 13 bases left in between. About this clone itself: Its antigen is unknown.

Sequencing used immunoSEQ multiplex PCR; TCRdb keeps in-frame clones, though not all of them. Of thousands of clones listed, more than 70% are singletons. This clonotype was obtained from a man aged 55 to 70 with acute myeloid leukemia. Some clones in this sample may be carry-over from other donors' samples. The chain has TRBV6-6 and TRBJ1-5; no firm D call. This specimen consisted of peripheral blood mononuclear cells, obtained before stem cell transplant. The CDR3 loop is CASNYNPYSNQPQHF. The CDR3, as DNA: TGTGCCAGCAACTACAACCCCTATAGCAATCAGCCCCAGCATTTT.